This TCR beta chain is drawn from a study of technical replicates of blood from a handful of donors. Libraries were prepared by immunoSEQ multiplex PCR; TCRdb keeps only in-frame clonotypes and omits some of them. Here the sample spans 85,000 to 90,000 clones, 92% being singletons. CDR1 is MGHRA, CDR2 YSYEKL, per germline. Germline trimming cut 2 bases from V and 0 bases from J; bases unmatched to any gene: 9. The CDR3 extends over 17 amino acids. Material for sequencing was T cells isolated from PBMCs. This TCR came from a human donor in good health. The chain joins TRBV4-1 to TRBJ2-7, with 8 nucleotides matching TRBD2. CDR3 in amino acids: CASSQLPPSGGSYEQYF. The CDR3 DNA sequence: TGCGCCAGCAGCCAACTGCCCCCGAGCGGGGGCTCCTACGAGCAGTACTTC.